A selection of T cell receptor beta chains follows, all from one sample in a study of spatial heterogeneity in lung cancer. MiXCR, run by TCRdb on the 5' RACE reads, gives a single entry per CDR3 protein. The sample lists 3,000 to 4,000 distinct CDR3 sequences; 5.9% were seen once. This specimen consisted of lung tumor tissue, obtained at surgery. The receptor source for this set is a male donor with early-stage non-small cell lung cancer. Each CDR3 is given with its conserved first and last residue. D genes are given only for firm matches. Not all rows give a size; the values are once, few, many and, for expanded clones, a class.

CDR3aa: CASSLGGQETQYF; CDR3nt: TGTGCCAGCAGCTTGGGGGGTCAAGAGACCCAGTACTTC; v_gene: TRBV5-4; d_gene: NA; j_gene: TRBJ2-5; abundance: medium-sized
CDR3aa: CASRPTVNYGYTF; CDR3nt: TGTGCCAGCAGGCCGACAGTGAACTATGGCTACACCTTC; v_gene: TRBV12-3/TRBV12-4; d_gene: NA; j_gene: TRBJ1-2; abundance: large
CDR3aa: CATSDSVSFGQYF; CDR3nt: TGTGCCACCAGTGATTCTGTCTCGTTCGGGCAGTACTTC; v_gene: TRBV24-1; d_gene: NA; j_gene: TRBJ2-7; abundance: medium-sized
CDR3aa: CASSIAGGRNQPQHF; CDR3nt: TGTGCCAGTAGTATAGCTGGGGGTCGCAATCAGCCCCAGCATTTT; v_gene: TRBV19; d_gene: NA; j_gene: TRBJ1-5; abundance: NA
CDR3aa: CASSQGTGRTGELFF; CDR3nt: TGTGCCAGCAGTCAGGGCACAGGGCGGACCGGGGAGCTGTTTTTT; v_gene: TRBV2; d_gene: NA; j_gene: TRBJ2-2; abundance: medium-sized
CDR3aa: CASSLVTSGISGELFF; CDR3nt: TGTGCCAGCAGCTTAGTTACTAGCGGGATATCCGGGGAGCTGTTTTTT; v_gene: TRBV7-6; d_gene: TRBD2; j_gene: TRBJ2-2; abundance: medium-sized
CDR3aa: CASGSNAGELFF; CDR3nt: TGTGCCAGCGGTTCGAACGCCGGGGAGCTGTTTTTT; v_gene: TRBV6-5; d_gene: NA; j_gene: TRBJ2-2; abundance: few
CDR3aa: CASSLGGTGPGANVLTF; CDR3nt: TGCGCCAGCAGCTTGGGCGGGACAGGGCCTGGGGCCAACGTCCTGACTTTC; v_gene: TRBV5-1; d_gene: TRBD1; j_gene: TRBJ2-6; abundance: medium-sized
CDR3aa: CASSFRRWTAPEGNAEAFF; CDR3nt: TGTGCCAGCAGTTTTAGGCGCTGGACAGCCCCGGAAGGGAACGCTGAAGCTTTCTTT; v_gene: TRBV28; d_gene: NA; j_gene: TRBJ1-1; abundance: NA
CDR3aa: CASSAGTGGRTEAFF; CDR3nt: TGTGCCAGCAGTGCCGGGACAGGGGGCCGAACTGAAGCTTTCTTT; v_gene: TRBV6-1; d_gene: TRBD1; j_gene: TRBJ1-1; abundance: many
CDR3aa: CASSLAGAGRDEQYF; CDR3nt: TGTGCCAGCAGCTTGGCCGGGGCAGGACGTGACGAGCAGTACTTC; v_gene: TRBV5-6; d_gene: NA; j_gene: TRBJ2-7; abundance: medium-sized
CDR3aa: CASSVDSLGAEQYF; CDR3nt: TGTGCCAGCAGTGTGGACAGCTTGGGGGCTGAGCAGTACTTC; v_gene: TRBV6-1; d_gene: NA; j_gene: TRBJ2-7; abundance: medium-sized
CDR3aa: CSARETGGYGQPQHF; CDR3nt: TGCAGTGCTAGAGAGACAGGGGGCTACGGGCAGCCCCAGCATTTT; v_gene: TRBV20-1; d_gene: TRBD1; j_gene: TRBJ1-5; abundance: medium-sized
CDR3aa: CASSFQNQGNYGYTF; CDR3nt: TGTGCCAGCAGTTTTCAAAACCAGGGAAACTATGGCTACACCTTC; v_gene: TRBV28; d_gene: NA; j_gene: TRBJ1-2; abundance: NA
CDR3aa: CASSLDLENEQFF; CDR3nt: TGTGCCAGCAGCTTAGACTTGGAAAATGAGCAGTTCTTC; v_gene: TRBV7-9; d_gene: NA; j_gene: TRBJ2-1; abundance: medium-sized
CDR3aa: CASSYSGARSSNQPQHF; CDR3nt: TGTGCCAGCAGTTACTCGGGGGCCCGAAGTAGCAATCAGCCCCAGCATTTT; v_gene: TRBV6-2/TRBV6-3; d_gene: NA; j_gene: TRBJ1-5; abundance: medium-sized
CDR3aa: CASSGYRAGELFF; CDR3nt: TGCGCCAGCAGTGGGTACAGGGCCGGGGAGCTGTTTTTT; v_gene: TRBV10-2; d_gene: NA; j_gene: TRBJ2-2; abundance: few
CDR3aa: CASSSVGSSWSGSYNEQFF; CDR3nt: TGTGCCAGCAGTTCGGTCGGCAGTTCTTGGTCCGGTTCCTACAATGAGCAGTTCTTC; v_gene: TRBV6-5; d_gene: NA; j_gene: TRBJ2-1; abundance: medium-sized
CDR3aa: CATSREQGGGNTIYF; CDR3nt: TGTGCCACCAGCAGAGAACAGGGCGGTGGAAACACCATATATTTT; v_gene: TRBV15; d_gene: NA; j_gene: TRBJ1-3; abundance: medium-sized
CDR3aa: CAISPRGETQYF; CDR3nt: TGTGCCATCAGTCCTAGGGGGGAGACCCAGTACTTC; v_gene: TRBV10-3; d_gene: NA; j_gene: TRBJ2-5; abundance: many
CDR3aa: CSVRPWFGETQYF; CDR3nt: TGCAGCGTTCGTCCGTGGTTTGGAGAGACCCAGTACTTC; v_gene: TRBV29-1; d_gene: NA; j_gene: TRBJ2-5; abundance: many
CDR3aa: CASSRGAGETQYF; CDR3nt: TGTGCCAGCAGCCGCGGAGCGGGAGAGACCCAGTACTTC; v_gene: TRBV11-1; d_gene: NA; j_gene: TRBJ2-5; abundance: medium-sized
CDR3aa: CASSADGRGTEAFF; CDR3nt: TGTGCCAGCAGCGCCGACGGCCGGGGCACTGAAGCTTTCTTT; v_gene: TRBV9; d_gene: NA; j_gene: TRBJ1-1; abundance: medium-sized
CDR3aa: CASSNGQGSNQPQHF; CDR3nt: TGCGCCAGCAGCAATGGACAGGGGAGCAATCAGCCCCAGCATTTT; v_gene: TRBV5-1; d_gene: TRBD1; j_gene: TRBJ1-5; abundance: medium-sized
CDR3aa: CASSRQGSNQPQHF; CDR3nt: TGTGCCAGCAGCCGACAGGGTAGCAATCAGCCCCAGCATTTT; v_gene: TRBV3-1; d_gene: TRBD1; j_gene: TRBJ1-5; abundance: medium-sized
CDR3aa: CSARTSVTQYF; CDR3nt: TGCAGTGCCCGGACTAGCGTGACCCAGTACTTC; v_gene: TRBV20-1; d_gene: TRBD2; j_gene: TRBJ2-5; abundance: medium-sized
CDR3aa: CASSLVLLAGGDRTGELFF; CDR3nt: TGCGCCAGCAGCTTGGTCCTCCTAGCGGGGGGCGACAGGACCGGGGAGCTGTTTTTT; v_gene: TRBV5-1; d_gene: TRBD2; j_gene: TRBJ2-2; abundance: medium-sized
CDR3aa: CASSRTENTIYF; CDR3nt: TGTGCCAGCAGCCGAACCGAAAACACCATATATTTT; v_gene: TRBV7-9; d_gene: NA; j_gene: TRBJ1-3; abundance: NA
CDR3aa: CASSLRGNQPQHF; CDR3nt: TGTGCCAGCAGCTTAAGGGGCAATCAGCCCCAGCATTTT; v_gene: TRBV7-2; d_gene: NA; j_gene: TRBJ1-5; abundance: NA
CDR3aa: CASSLVPGDRMGNQPQHF; CDR3nt: TGTGCCAGCAGCTTAGTACCAGGGGATAGAATGGGCAATCAGCCCCAGCATTTT; v_gene: TRBV7-2; d_gene: NA; j_gene: TRBJ1-5; abundance: many
CDR3aa: CASSPGLAVQETQYF; CDR3nt: TGTGCCAGCTCACCGGGACTAGCGGTACAAGAGACCCAGTACTTC; v_gene: TRBV18; d_gene: TRBD2; j_gene: TRBJ2-5; abundance: medium-sized
CDR3aa: CASSVWVTDTQYF; CDR3nt: TGCGCCAGCAGTGTTTGGGTAACAGATACGCAGTATTTT; v_gene: TRBV10-2; d_gene: NA; j_gene: TRBJ2-3; abundance: once
CDR3aa: CARENRGPIGNTIYF; CDR3nt: TGTGCCAGGGAGAACAGGGGGCCGATTGGAAACACCATATATTTT; v_gene: TRBV27; d_gene: TRBD1; j_gene: TRBJ1-3; abundance: medium-sized
CDR3aa: CSARVQETYGYTF; CDR3nt: TGCAGTGCTAGAGTGCAGGAGACCTATGGCTACACCTTC; v_gene: TRBV20-1; d_gene: NA; j_gene: TRBJ1-2; abundance: medium-sized
CDR3aa: CAISGGGELFF; CDR3nt: TGTGCCATCAGCGGAGGAGGGGAGCTGTTTTTT; v_gene: TRBV10-3; d_gene: NA; j_gene: TRBJ2-2; abundance: many
CDR3aa: CASSLRGGNTEAFF; CDR3nt: TGTGCCAGCAGTTTACGGGGGGGGAACACTGAAGCTTTCTTT; v_gene: TRBV12-3/TRBV12-4; d_gene: NA; j_gene: TRBJ1-1; abundance: medium-sized
CDR3aa: CASSQDKGTANTGELFF; CDR3nt: TGCGCCAGCAGTCAAGATAAGGGGACGGCGAACACCGGGGAGCTGTTTTTT; v_gene: TRBV23-1; d_gene: NA; j_gene: TRBJ2-2; abundance: medium-sized
CDR3aa: CASTLGGAPNEKLFF; CDR3nt: TGTGCCAGCACCCTCGGGGGAGCGCCTAATGAAAAACTGTTTTTT; v_gene: TRBV6-1; d_gene: NA; j_gene: TRBJ1-4; abundance: many
CDR3aa: CASSLWGQTDQPQHF; CDR3nt: TGTGCCAGCAGTTTGTGGGGACAGACCGATCAGCCCCAGCATTTT; v_gene: TRBV27; d_gene: TRBD1; j_gene: TRBJ1-5; abundance: medium-sized
CDR3aa: CAISAGGTGHYSNQPQHF; CDR3nt: TGTGCCATCAGCGCCGGCGGGACAGGGCACTATAGCAATCAGCCCCAGCATTTT; v_gene: TRBV10-3; d_gene: TRBD1; j_gene: TRBJ1-5; abundance: medium-sized
CDR3aa: CASSGLAGDQETQYF; CDR3nt: TGTGCCAGCAGCGGACTAGCGGGGGACCAAGAGACCCAGTACTTC; v_gene: TRBV28; d_gene: TRBD2; j_gene: TRBJ2-5; abundance: many
CDR3aa: CASSYAFGGAYNEQFF; CDR3nt: TGTGCCAGCAGTTACGCCTTCGGGGGGGCCTACAATGAGCAGTTCTTC; v_gene: TRBV6-6; d_gene: TRBD2; j_gene: TRBJ2-1; abundance: large
CDR3aa: CATSDSGGGLVFNEQFF; CDR3nt: TGTGCCACCAGTGATTCCGGGGGGGGACTAGTTTTTAATGAGCAGTTCTTC; v_gene: TRBV24-1; d_gene: TRBD2; j_gene: TRBJ2-1; abundance: medium-sized
CDR3aa: CASSPVGRTSGVGELFF; CDR3nt: TGCGCCAGCAGCCCTGTAGGGCGAACTAGCGGGGTCGGGGAGCTGTTTTTT; v_gene: TRBV4-1; d_gene: TRBD2; j_gene: TRBJ2-2; abundance: large
CDR3aa: CASRDRGRFFTEAFF; CDR3nt: TGTGCCAGCAGAGACAGGGGGCGATTCTTCACTGAAGCTTTCTTT; v_gene: TRBV6-1; d_gene: TRBD1; j_gene: TRBJ1-1; abundance: NA
CDR3aa: CASSLPRRVSYEQYF; CDR3nt: TGTGCCAGCAGTTTACCCCGGAGGGTCTCCTACGAGCAGTACTTC; v_gene: TRBV28; d_gene: NA; j_gene: TRBJ2-7; abundance: many
CDR3aa: CASRDYNSDEQFF; CDR3nt: TGTGCCAGCCGGGACTACAATAGCGATGAGCAGTTCTTC; v_gene: TRBV7-9; d_gene: TRBD2; j_gene: TRBJ2-1; abundance: NA
CDR3aa: CASSPRDRGPYYEQFF; CDR3nt: TGTGCCAGCAGCCCCCGGGACAGGGGGCCTTACTATGAGCAGTTCTTC; v_gene: TRBV7-9; d_gene: TRBD1; j_gene: TRBJ2-1; abundance: medium-sized
CDR3aa: CASSPDRGRTDTQYF; CDR3nt: TGTGCCAGCAGCCCCGACAGGGGGCGGACAGATACGCAGTATTTT; v_gene: TRBV12-3/TRBV12-4; d_gene: TRBD1; j_gene: TRBJ2-3; abundance: medium-sized
CDR3aa: CASSLEPSLAGENEQFF; CDR3nt: TGTGCCAGCAGCTTAGAACCCTCCCTAGCAGGTGAGAATGAGCAGTTCTTC; v_gene: TRBV7-2; d_gene: NA; j_gene: TRBJ2-1; abundance: few
CDR3aa: CASSPGDRASNQPQHF; CDR3nt: TGTGCCAGCAGTCCGGGAGACAGGGCTAGCAATCAGCCCCAGCATTTT; v_gene: TRBV12-3/TRBV12-4; d_gene: TRBD1; j_gene: TRBJ1-5; abundance: medium-sized
CDR3aa: CSASDSVGYTF; CDR3nt: TGCAGTGCTAGCGACAGCGTCGGCTACACCTTC; v_gene: TRBV20-1; d_gene: NA; j_gene: TRBJ1-2; abundance: medium-sized
CDR3aa: CASRRDSTNQPQHF; CDR3nt: TGTGCCAGCAGGAGGGACAGCACGAATCAGCCCCAGCATTTT; v_gene: TRBV28; d_gene: TRBD1; j_gene: TRBJ1-5; abundance: medium-sized
CDR3aa: CASSKGGTYTFYSNQPQHF; CDR3nt: TGTGCCAGCAGCAAGGGAGGGACCTACACGTTTTATAGCAATCAGCCCCAGCATTTT; v_gene: TRBV21-1; d_gene: NA; j_gene: TRBJ1-5; abundance: NA
CDR3aa: CASSHGTALAKNIQYF; CDR3nt: TGTGCCAGCAGCCACGGGACGGCCCTAGCCAAAAACATTCAGTACTTC; v_gene: TRBV6-6; d_gene: NA; j_gene: TRBJ2-4; abundance: medium-sized
CDR3aa: CASSPGGPSTNEKLFF; CDR3nt: TGTGCCAGCAGCCCCGGTGGGCCCTCGACTAATGAAAAACTGTTTTTT; v_gene: TRBV7-9; d_gene: NA; j_gene: TRBJ1-4; abundance: medium-sized
CDR3aa: CASKLRPTGAGANVLTF; CDR3nt: TGTGCCAGCAAGCTCCGGCCAACGGGGGCTGGGGCCAACGTCCTGACTTTC; v_gene: TRBV28; d_gene: NA; j_gene: TRBJ2-6; abundance: few